These 23 T cell receptor beta chains share one sample of origin, sequenced in a study of vaccination effects on CD4 cells after COVID-19. Measured with immunoSEQ multiplex PCR; TCRdb has only the in-frame clones, and not every one. The sample includes about 43,000 clones, around 81% of them seen just once. Their target antigens are unknown. ViraFEST assay sequencing came after antigen-specific CD4+ T cells were expanded with viral peptide pools. It was after approximately 11 days of culture that CD4+ T cells were isolated. In the vaccine recipients, nucleocapsid antibodies were negative and there was no prior SARS-CoV-2 infection. Sequences were derived from CD4+ T cells from PBMCs cultured with SARS-CoV-2 spike peptides, sampled before COVID-19 vaccination. The receptor set was obtained from a human donor who received a COVID-19 vaccine.

This chain uses TRBV19 with TRBJ2-3; 8 bases agree with TRBD2. V dropped 7 bases and J dropped 7; count of bases not matched to a gene: 16. CDR1 is LNHDA, CDR2 SQIVND, per germline (reference sequence). The CDR3 sequence is 16 residues long. For the CDR3, the DNA is TGTGCCAGTACGCCTCGGGAGGGCGGTCTCGGGAATACGCAGTATTTT. Translating gives CASTPREGGLGNTQYF. Complete variable domain (other parts from reference TRBV19 and TRBJ2-3): DGGITQSPKYLFRKEGQNVTLSCEQNLNHDAMYWYRQDPGQGLRLIYYSQIVNDFQKGDIAEGYSVSREKKESFPLTVTSAQKNPTAFYLCASTPREGGLGNTQYFGPGTRLTVL.

The chain carries TRBV5-1 and TRBJ2-5; D perhaps matches TRBD1 (6 bases). With 6 bases removed from V and 2 bases from J, the gap between germline ends came to 14 bases. The CDR3 runs 14 residues. Germline CDR1 and CDR2: SGHRS and YFSETQ. In nucleotides, the CDR3 is TGCGCCAGCACCCTGCTCGGACAGCAAGAGACCCAGTACTTC. This gives the protein CASTLLGQQETQYF.

V gene TRBV4-3 combines with J gene TRBJ1-1; D might be TRBD1 (5 bases). The V gene's germline CDR1 is LGHNA and CDR2 YSLEER. Trimming pared 5 bases from V and 5 bases from J, leaving 15 bases between. This CDR3 has 14 residues. The CDR3 DNA sequence: TGCGCCAGCAGCGCCCCGGGACTTAGGACTGAAGCTTTCTTT. It specifies CASSAPGLRTEAFF.

The chain recombines TRBV5-1 with TRBJ1-2; D might be TRBD1 (5 bases). Germline V lookup: CDR1 SGHRS, CDR2 YFSETQ. V was shortened by 4 bases and J by 4 bases, with 8 bases between the two germline ends. The CDR3 runs to 12 residues. The CDR3 here is CASSVDSYGYTF. The CDR3 DNA follows: TGCGCCAGCAGCGTAGACAGCTATGGCTACACCTTC.

J is TRBJ2-2 and V is TRBV29-1; D possibly matches TRBD1 or TRBD2 (6 bases each). CDR1 is SQVTM and CDR2 is ANQGSEA in the germline V gene. Trimming pared 5 bases from V and 2 bases from J, leaving 9 bases between. The CDR3 totals 13 residues. The CDR3 region has the DNA TGCAGCGTTAGGGGGGCAAACACCGGGGAGCTGTTTTTT. Its translation: CSVRGANTGELFF.

This sequence joins TRBV27 and TRBJ1-2; TRBD1 matches 10 bases. Unmatched junction bases numbered 3, after V lost 3 bases and J lost 2 bases. This CDR3 contains 15 residues. Germline CDR1 MNHEY, CDR2 SMNVEV (reference sequence). CDR3 region: CASSLGQGWNYGYTF. Written as DNA, the CDR3 is TGTGCCAGCAGTTTGGGACAGGGGTGGAACTATGGCTACACCTTC.

The chain uses TRBV6-1 and TRBJ1-2, with D possibly matching TRBD1 (5 bases). The CDR3 runs to 13 residues. V gave up 3 bases and J gave up 4 bases, with 9 bases separating them. Per germline, CDR1 MNHNS and CDR2 SASEGT. Here the CDR3 DNA reads TGTGCCAGCAGTGACAGGGTTGGCTATGGCTACACCTTC. Translation gives CASSDRVGYGYTF.

This chain links TRBV5-4 with TRBJ2-3; a weak D match, TRBD2 (6 bases). V gave up 2 bases and J gave up 8 bases, with 18 bases separating them. Germline values: CDR1 SGHNT, CDR2 YYREEE (reference sequence). This CDR3 is built from 15 residues. CDR3 sequence reads: CASSLGRGTQLTQYF. CDR3 in DNA: TGTGCCAGCAGCTTAGGGCGGGGAACTCAGCTTACGCAGTATTTT.

The chain links TRBV19 to TRBJ2-1; D may be TRBD1 (5 bases). V was trimmed by 7 bases and J by 4 bases, leaving 14 bases between them. This CDR3 has 14 residues. Germline lookup yields CDR1 LNHDA and CDR2 SQIVND (reference sequence). This CDR3 reads CASKSGQGYNEQFF. Here the CDR3 DNA reads TGTGCCAGTAAAAGTGGCCAGGGTTACAATGAGCAGTTCTTC.

There are a few counts of this clone. This chain links TRBV7-2 with TRBJ1-2; D not certain. The germline CDR1 and CDR2 sequences are SGHTA and FQGNSA. Trimming shortened V by 5 bases and J by 5 bases, and 15 bases separated the two germline ends. The CDR3 runs to 14 residues. The CDR3 sequence is CASSPRTDPYGYTF. CDR3 sequence (DNA): TGTGCCAGCAGCCCCCGGACTGACCCATATGGCTACACCTTC. The entire variable domain, with the rest obtained from reference TRBV7-2 and TRBJ1-2, is as follows: GAGVSQSPSNKVTEKGKDVELRCDPISGHTALYWYRQSLGQGLEFLIYFQGNSAPDKSGLPSDRFSAERTGGSVSTLTIQRTQQEDSAVYLCASSPRTDPYGYTFGSGTRLTVV.

The chain employs TRBV6-2 or TRBV6-3 and TRBJ2-1, with 13 bases matching TRBD2. Germline CDR1 MNHEY, CDR2 SVGEGT. The CDR3 covers 17 residues. Unmatched junction bases numbered 7, after V lost 5 bases and J lost 3 bases. CDR3 in amino acids: CASSRRTSGGLYNEQFF. The CDR3 DNA reads TGTGCCAGCAGTAGGAGGACTAGCGGGGGACTCTACAATGAGCAGTTCTTC.

V and J are TRBV21-1 and TRBJ2-1; the DNA was not used to check the table's D call, TRBD1. TRBV21-1 is classified as a pseudogene. This CDR3 contains 16 residues. Written as DNA, the CDR3 is TGTGCCAGCAGCCCCGCAGGCCGGCGCTCCTACAATGAGCAGTTCTTC. It translates to CASSPAGRRSYNEQFF.

This clone was counted once. This rearrangement joins TRBV6-5 to TRBJ2-3, with D unresolved. This CDR3 is built from 14 residues. The V gene lost 0 bases and the J gene lost 9 bases, with 13 bases spanning the gap. CDR1 is MNHEY, CDR2 SVGAGI, per germline. The CDR3 protein is CASSYSVKGETQYF. The CDR3 DNA is TGTGCCAGCAGTTACTCGGTAAAGGGCGAAACGCAGTATTTT.

The chain uses TRBV19 and TRBJ1-1, with no clear D. Germline V gives CDR1 LNHDA, CDR2 SQIVND (reference sequence). The CDR3 length is 12 residues. Trimming stripped 5 bases from V and 11 bases from J, with 15 bases between. In DNA form, the CDR3 reads TGTGCCAGTAGTTCCGCCGGTGGTGCGGCTTTCTTT. Encoded protein: CASSSAGGAAFF.

The rearrangement uses TRBV19 and TRBJ2-1, with 9 bases lining up with TRBD2. J gave up 9 bases and V 5 bases, and 8 bases lay outside the gene matches. CDR1 and CDR2 (germline): LNHDA, SQIVND (reference sequence). CDR3 size: 14 residues. The chain's CDR3 is CASSGWAGGLEQFF. CDR3 DNA sequence: TGTGCCAGTAGTGGATGGGCGGGGGGGCTTGAGCAGTTCTTC.

The chain joins TRBV5-1 to TRBJ1-6; possible D gene TRBD1, 5 bases. V lost 5 bases, J lost 5 bases, and 11 bases lay in between. Germline V gives CDR1 SGHRS, CDR2 YFSETQ. The CDR3 is made up of 14 amino acids. This chain's CDR3 is CASRLQENNSPLHF. The CDR3 DNA reads as TGCGCCAGCAGATTACAGGAGAATAATTCACCCCTCCACTTT.

The chain employs TRBV6-6 and TRBJ2-2; D remains unclear. The CDR3 spans 15 residues. Per the germline V gene, CDR1 is MNHNY and CDR2 is SVGAGI (reference sequence). Trimming took 4 bases from V and 0 from J, leaving 9 bases between them. CDR3 amino acids: CASSFRHTNTGELFF. CDR3 coding DNA: TGTGCCAGCAGTTTCCGACATACGAACACCGGGGAGCTGTTTTTT.

V gene TRBV16 combines with J gene TRBJ1-4, with a possible D match to TRBD1 (6 bases). Germline V gene sequence: CDR1 KGHSY, CDR2 FQNENV. This CDR3 has 15 amino acids. Trimming removed 3 bases from V and 5 bases from J, with 13 bases in between. The CDR3 spells CASSHPDRRNEKLFF. The CDR3, as DNA: TGTGCCAGCAGCCATCCCGACAGGAGAAATGAAAAACTGTTTTTT.

This clone is labeled medium-sized. The CDR3 DNA is TGCGCCAGCAGCCACCCGGGGCAGGTCTACGAGCAGTACGTC. As protein: CASSHPGQVYEQYV. The chain has TRBV4-1 and TRBJ2-7, with D perhaps TRBD1 or TRBD2 (5 bases each). The CDR3 totals 14 residues. Germline V CDR1 and CDR2: MGHRA, YSYEKL. V lost 3 bases, J lost 3 bases, and 12 bases lay in between.

V is TRBV9 and J is TRBJ2-1; 9 positions agree with TRBD2. Germline trimming cut 0 bases from V and 12 bases from J; bases unmatched to any gene: 13. This CDR3 is 16 amino acids long. Germline CDR1 SGDLS, CDR2 YYNGEE. The CDR3 nucleotides read TGTGCCAGCAGCGTAGATGGCGGGGGGGCCAGAGTTGTGCAGTTCTTC. Amino acid sequence: CASSVDGGGARVVQFF.

The chain couples TRBV28 to TRBJ1-4, with D perhaps matching TRBD1 (5 bases). Trimming removed 5 bases from V and 0 bases from J, with 13 bases in between. Germline V CDR1 and CDR2: MDHEN, SYDVKM. CDR3 size: 16 residues. CDR3 amino acids: CASSQPPGPTNEKLFF. For the CDR3, the DNA is TGTGCCAGCAGTCAGCCCCCAGGGCCAACTAATGAAAAACTGTTTTTT.

The V and J genes are TRBV10-3 and TRBJ2-2; D remains unclear. The CDR3 is 14 residues long. Germline V CDR1 and CDR2: ENHRY, SYGVKD. Trimming took 2 bases from V and 1 from J, leaving 5 bases between them. The chain's CDR3 is CAISERQNTGELFF. The CDR3 DNA reads TGTGCCATCAGTGAGCGTCAGAACACCGGGGAGCTGTTTTTT.

The rearrangement joins TRBV25-1 to TRBJ2-2; D uncertain. Trimming shortened V by 3 bases and J by 1 base, and 9 bases separated the two germline ends. Germline V gives CDR1 MGHDK, CDR2 SYGVNS. CDR3 length equals 15 residues. CDR3 bases: TGTGCCAGCAGTGATACGACGGTGAACACCGGGGAGCTGTTTTTT. It yields the protein CASSDTTVNTGELFF. The entire variable domain, with the rest obtained from reference TRBV25-1 and TRBJ2-2, is as follows: EADIYQTPRYLVIGTGKKITLECSQTMGHDKMYWYQQDPGMELHLIHYSYGVNSTEKGDLSSESTVSRIRTEHFPLTLESARPSHTSQYLCASSDTTVNTGELFFGEGSRLTVL.